The source of this T cell receptor (beta chain) is a study of shared clonotypes between healthy human individuals. At a deep level, the assay was run. Here immunoSEQ multiplex PCR was the method, and the copy in TCRdb shows in-frame clones only, minus some. The data hold 1,500,000 or so clones, with about 98.5% observed a single time. The specimen was naive CD4+ T cells sorted from blood. Subset specified: CD45RA+ positively selected. This sequence originates from a man aged 25 to 40 in good health.

CDR3 DNA: TGTGCCAGCAGCAAGACAGTCCAAGAGACCCAGTACTTC. Protein sequence: CASSKTVQETQYF. V and J are TRBV7-3 and TRBJ2-5, with D possibly matching TRBD1 (5 bases). This CDR3 spans 13 amino acids. Germline V gene data show CDR1 as SGHTA and CDR2 as FQGTGA. The V end lost 5 bases, the J end lost 1 base, and 8 bases lay between the germline ends.